The 2 T cell receptor beta chains listed next were all sequenced from one sample in a study of blood T cell repertoires in COVID-19 (dated by TCRdb to 2018 to 2021). The library came from the immunoSEQ multiplex PCR assay. TCRdb stores this immuneACCESS table with in-frame sequences only. Part of the clones is absent; in the studies checked, under half of the shortfall reflects unresolved V genes, and no reason is known for the rest. The sample contains 300,000 to 450,000 clones, approximately 87% of them found a single time. The ten biggest clones cover 1.5% to 2% of the sample. The source material was PBMCs or T cells enriched from blood (not recorded which). These receptors were obtained from a man aged 35 to 55 in a cohort exposed to, infected with or recovered from COVID-19 (not recorded which).

To note about this clone: Other DNA sequences in the sample encode the same CDR3. V is TRBV5-1 and J is TRBJ1-1, with D possibly TRBD1 on 5 matching bases. Trimming cost V 4 bases and J 5 bases, with 12 bases left between them. The CDR3 contains 13 residues. Per the germline V gene, CDR1 is SGHRS and CDR2 is YFSETQ. For the CDR3, the DNA is TGCGCCAGCAGCCTCGGGGGGTCAACTGAAGCTTTCTTT. This sequence encodes CASSLGGSTEAFF.

The chain is built from TRBV2 and TRBJ2-3, with a tentative D call TRBD2 (5 bases). From germline, CDR1 is SNHLY and CDR2 FYNNEI. The CDR3 contains 15 residues. V dropped 5 bases and J dropped 1 base, with 13 bases sitting between them. CDR3 residues: CASSPTTSGTDTQYF. The CDR3 DNA is TGTGCCAGCAGTCCGACTACCTCCGGCACAGATACGCAGTATTTT.